These 3 T cell receptor beta chains originate from one sample sequenced in a study of blood T cell repertoires in COVID-19. Only in-frame clones appear in the TCRdb table, and some are missing; sequencing was by immunoSEQ multiplex PCR. The sample lists roughly 250,000 clones, approximately 90% seen once, with 1% to 1.5% in the top ten. The sample taken for sequencing was PBMCs or T cells enriched from blood (not recorded which). The source is a woman aged 40-49 years with acute COVID-19.

V usage is TRBV28 and J usage is TRBJ1-2, with D hard to call. Germline CDR1 is MDHEN and CDR2 is SYDVKM. The ends were cut back, 5 bases at V and 5 bases at J, with 12 bases in the middle. CDR3 length: 13 amino acids. The CDR3 nucleotides read TGTGCCAGCAGTATAAACGGGATTTATGGCTACACCTTC. It specifies CASSINGIYGYTF.

The J gene is TRBJ1-6, the V gene TRBV28; 8 bases map to TRBD1. The germline gives CDR1 MDHEN, CDR2 SYDVKM. The CDR3 covers 16 residues. Losses at the gene ends were 4 bases for V and 6 bases for J; bases not matched to a gene: 8. CDR3 sequence (DNA): TGTGCCAGCAGTTACGCAGGGGGCGTATTTAATTCACCCCTCCACTTT. It codes for CASSYAGGVFNSPLHF.

This rearrangement joins TRBV5-5 to TRBJ1-1, with 7 bases identical to TRBD1. Germline CDR1 and CDR2: SGHKS and YYEKEE (reference sequence). CDR3 length equals 13 residues. Losses at the gene ends were 3 bases for V and 6 bases for J; bases not matched to a gene: 5. The CDR3 sequence: CASSSGQAAEAFF. The CDR3 bases are TGTGCCAGCAGCTCCGGACAGGCGGCTGAAGCTTTCTTT.